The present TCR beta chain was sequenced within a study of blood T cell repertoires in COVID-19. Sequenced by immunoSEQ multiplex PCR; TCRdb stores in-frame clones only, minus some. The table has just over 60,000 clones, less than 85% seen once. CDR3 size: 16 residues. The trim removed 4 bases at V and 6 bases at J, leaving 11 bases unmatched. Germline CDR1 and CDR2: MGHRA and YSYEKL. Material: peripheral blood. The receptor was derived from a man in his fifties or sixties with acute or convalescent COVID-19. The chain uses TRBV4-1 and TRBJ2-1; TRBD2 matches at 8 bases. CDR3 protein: CASSRILAGGRNEQFF. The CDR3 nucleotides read TGCGCCAGCAGCCGGATCCTAGCGGGCGGGCGCAATGAGCAGTTCTTC.